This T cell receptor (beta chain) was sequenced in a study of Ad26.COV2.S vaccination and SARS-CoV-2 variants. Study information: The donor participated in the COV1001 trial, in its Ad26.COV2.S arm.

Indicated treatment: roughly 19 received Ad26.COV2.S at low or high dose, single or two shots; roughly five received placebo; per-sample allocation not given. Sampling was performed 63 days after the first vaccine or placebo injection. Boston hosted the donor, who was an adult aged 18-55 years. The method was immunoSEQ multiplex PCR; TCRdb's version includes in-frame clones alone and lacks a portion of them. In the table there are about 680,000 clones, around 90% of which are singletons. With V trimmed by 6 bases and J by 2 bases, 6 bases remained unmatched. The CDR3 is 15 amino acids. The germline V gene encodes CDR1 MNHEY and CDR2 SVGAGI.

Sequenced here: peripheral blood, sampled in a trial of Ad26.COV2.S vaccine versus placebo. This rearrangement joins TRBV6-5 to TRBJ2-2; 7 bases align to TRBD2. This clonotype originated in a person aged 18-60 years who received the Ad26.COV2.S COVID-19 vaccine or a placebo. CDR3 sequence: CASRLGGSNTGELFF. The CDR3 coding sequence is TGTGCCAGCAGACTGGGGGGGTCTAACACCGGGGAGCTGTTTTTT.